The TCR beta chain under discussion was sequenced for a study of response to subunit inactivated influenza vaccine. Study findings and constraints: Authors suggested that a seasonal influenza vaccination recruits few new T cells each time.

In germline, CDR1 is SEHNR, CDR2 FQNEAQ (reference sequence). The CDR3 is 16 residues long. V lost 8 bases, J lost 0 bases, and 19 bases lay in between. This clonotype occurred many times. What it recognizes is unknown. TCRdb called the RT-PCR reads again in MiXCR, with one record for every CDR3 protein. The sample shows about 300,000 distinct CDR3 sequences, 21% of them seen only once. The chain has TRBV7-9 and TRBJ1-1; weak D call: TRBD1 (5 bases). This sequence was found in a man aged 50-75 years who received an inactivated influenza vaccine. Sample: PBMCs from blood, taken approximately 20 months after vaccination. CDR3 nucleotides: TGTGCCAGCCCGGGCGAAGGGAGGGGTTTGAACACTGAAGCTTTCTTT. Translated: CASPGEGRGLNTEAFF.